The present entry profiles one T cell receptor (beta chain) with its context. This sample is part of a study of blood T cell repertoires in COVID-19. CDR1 is MNHEY and CDR2 is SVGAGI in the germline V gene. CDR3 length: 14 amino acids. The trim removed 6 bases at V and 5 bases at J, leaving 8 bases unmatched. Sequenced by immunoSEQ multiplex PCR; TCRdb stores in-frame clones only, minus some. The repertoire holds over 200,000 clones, with 84% as singletons. The rearrangement joins TRBV6-5 to TRBJ1-1; 8 nucleotides line up with TRBD1. The receptor's source is a man in his 60s who had recovered from COVID-19. Source material: PBMCs or T cells enriched from blood (not recorded which). The CDR3 nucleotides read TGTGCCAGCAGGAACGACAGGGGACGGACTGAAGCTTTCTTT. As protein: CASRNDRGRTEAFF.